The 14 T cell receptor beta chains listed next were all sequenced from one sample in a study of T cell repertoires in cytomegalovirus infection. TCRdb called the reads again in MiXCR, with one record for every CDR3 protein. The profile shows about 570,000 distinct CDR3 sequences, almost 40% of them singletons. No antigen has been identified for these receptors. The sequencing here drew on cultured PBMCs, taken from culture after CMV antigen stimulation. The receptors come from a human donor in good health (CMV status not recorded). Some clones in this sample may be carry-over from other donors' samples.

This clonotype was observed a handful of times. The rearrangement links TRBV4-1 to TRBJ2-5; D is unclear. This CDR3 has 12 amino acids. With 1 base removed from V and 6 bases from J, the gap between germline ends came to 6 bases. In germline, CDR1 is MGHRA, CDR2 YSYEKL. The CDR3 is CASSQGTKTQYF. The CDR3 DNA is TGCGCCAGCAGCCAAGGCACGAAGACCCAGTACTTC.

This clonotype was seen only a few times. The CDR3 DNA follows: TGTGCCAGCGGATCTGGGACAGGGGGCAACAATGAGCAGTTCTTC. Its translation: CASGSGTGGNNEQFF. The chain carries TRBV27 and TRBJ2-1; 12 bases line up with TRBD1. The V and J ends lost 8 bases and 5 bases, in that order; junction bases with no gene match: 7. The CDR3 spans 15 residues. CDR1 is MNHEY and CDR2 is SMNVEV in the germline V gene (reference sequence).

In this sample, this clonotype turned up a few times. The chain employs TRBV5-4 and TRBJ2-5; D ambiguous. V lost 4 bases and J 4 bases, leaving 11 bases between the germline ends. Germline V CDR1 and CDR2: SGHNT, YYREEE (reference sequence). CDR3 size: 13 residues. The DNA for the CDR3 is TGTGCCAGCAGCCTGTGGGCATCAGAGACCCAGTACTTC. It codes for CASSLWASETQYF.

This clonotype was recorded many times. The chain joins TRBV7-2 to TRBJ2-1; 11 nucleotides align to TRBD2. The CDR3 covers 15 residues. Germline CDR1 is SGHTA and CDR2 is FQGNSA. V lost 5 bases and J lost 4; bases outside the gene matches: 4. As DNA, the CDR3 is TGTGCCAGCAGCCCCGGGACTAGCGGATACAATGAGCAGTTCTTC. Its translation: CASSPGTSGYNEQFF.

The chain employs TRBV14 and TRBJ2-1, with 7 positions matching TRBD2. V shed 5 bases and J 4 bases; nucleotides not matched to a gene: 8. Germline V gives CDR1 SGHDN, CDR2 FVKESK. The CDR3 spans 15 residues. This CDR3 is CASSYSSGAYNEQFF. CDR3 bases: TGTGCCAGCAGCTACTCTAGCGGAGCGTACAATGAGCAGTTCTTC.

This chain links TRBV7-2 with TRBJ2-7, with D uncertain. Germline V gene data show CDR1 as SGHTA and CDR2 as FQGNSA. The V gene lost 3 bases and the J gene lost 2 bases, with 14 bases spanning the gap. The CDR3 contains 15 residues. CDR3 loop: CASSFLSASTYEQYF. The CDR3 nucleotides read TGTGCCAGCAGCTTCCTATCAGCGTCAACCTACGAGCAGTACTTC.

This clonotype has ten or more counts. Mismatch with germline at one junction end may stem from a read error. The chain has TRBV7-2 and TRBJ2-5; 7 nucleotides agree with TRBD1. The CDR3 spans 14 residues. CDR1 is SGHTA and CDR2 is FQGNSA in the germline V gene. CDR3 nucleotide sequence: TGTGCCAGCGGCTTAGGGGGCGCAGGGGAGACCCAGTACTTC. Translation gives CASGLGGAGETQYF.

This clonotype was counted between two and nine times. V is TRBV19 and J is TRBJ1-5; D gene unclear. With 4 bases removed from V and 4 bases from J, the gap between germline ends came to 11 bases. This CDR3 has 14 amino acids. Germline assignment: CDR1 LNHDA and CDR2 SQIVND (reference sequence). DNA of the CDR3: TGTGCCAGTAGTAGATCTGCCCGTAATCAGCCCCAGCATTTT. This gives the protein CASSRSARNQPQHF.

The sample holds a few counts of this clonotype. J is TRBJ2-7 and V is TRBV20-1, with D unclear. The length of the CDR3 is 14 residues. V gave up 0 bases and J gave up 6 bases, with 15 bases separating them. Per germline, CDR1 DFQATT and CDR2 SNEGSKA (reference sequence). CDR3 coding DNA: TGCAGTGCTAGAGATCAGTCGGATCGGGCCGAGCAGTACTTC. Translation: CSARDQSDRAEQYF.

This clonotype has just a few counts. The J gene is TRBJ1-1, the V gene TRBV28; D is perhaps TRBD1 (6 bases). CDR3 length: 14 residues. Germline assignment: CDR1 MDHEN and CDR2 SYDVKM. The V gene lost 10 bases and the J gene lost 4 bases, with 19 bases spanning the gap. The CDR3: CATFDTGISTEAFF. The CDR3 nucleotides are TGTGCCACCTTCGATACAGGGATTAGCACTGAAGCTTTCTTT.

This clonotype came up a few times. J is TRBJ1-4 and V is TRBV7-9; D is unclear. Germline assignment: CDR1 SEHNR and CDR2 FQNEAQ (reference sequence). The CDR3 loop spans 15 amino acids. V was shortened by 8 bases and J by 8 bases, with 21 bases between the two germline ends. The CDR3 spells CASRQSGTGGEKLFF. As DNA, the CDR3 is TGTGCCAGCCGCCAATCGGGTACTGGAGGCGAAAAACTGTTTTTT.

The genes are TRBV27 and TRBJ1-5, with D tentatively TRBD1 (5 bases). The CDR3 has 13 amino acids. V lost 1 base and J 6 bases, leaving 7 bases between the germline ends. CDR1 and CDR2 from the germline V gene are MNHEY and SMNVEV (reference sequence). Here the CDR3 DNA reads TGTGCCAGCAGTTTATTTGGGGGTCAGCCCCAGCATTTT. It encodes CASSLFGGQPQHF.

This clonotype was counted a few times. This chain uses TRBV6-5 with TRBJ1-6, with D maybe TRBD1 (6 bases). This CDR3 has 13 amino acids. Between the trimmed V and J ends, which lost 5 bases and 7 bases, there was a span of 9 bases. Germline V gene lookup returns CDR1 MNHEY and CDR2 SVGAGI. The CDR3 sequence: CASSTGQNSPLHF. The CDR3 DNA sequence: TGTGCCAGCAGTACAGGGCAAAATTCACCCCTCCACTTT.

This clonotype has only a few counts. This chain links TRBV7-2 with TRBJ1-3, with no clear D. Germline CDR1 reads SGHTA; CDR2 reads FQGNSA. V dropped 5 bases and J dropped 1 base, with 15 bases sitting between them. This CDR3 spans 16 amino acids. The CDR3 DNA reads TGTGCCAGCAGCCCCCCAAGCGGCGGGTCTGGAAACACCATATATTTT. It translates to CASSPPSGGSGNTIYF.